Below, 25 T cell receptor beta chains from the same sample are listed, as sequenced in a study of blood T cell repertoires in COVID-19. The assay was immunoSEQ multiplex PCR, and TCRdb's table has in-frame clones only and misses some. Among 30,000 to 40,000 clones listed, roughly 90% were seen once. The sample was peripheral blood. The receptors stem from a human donor with active COVID-19. The donor label of this sample is uncertain.

The table lists this clone with a few counts. The V call is TRBV18, the J call TRBJ2-3, with 7 bases identical to TRBD2. CDR3 length equals 15 residues. V was pared by 6 bases and J by 6 bases, with 12 bases of the junction left unmatched. Germline CDR1 is KGHSH and CDR2 is LQKENI. The CDR3 DNA reads TGTGCCAGCTCCCCCGGGACTACTTTCTGGGATACGCAGTATTTT. Its translation is CASSPGTTFWDTQYF.

The chain carries TRBV11-3 and TRBJ2-5; 8 bases are shared with TRBD2. CDR1 and CDR2 (germline): SGHNT, YENEEA. The CDR3 has 16 amino acids. After removal of 1 base from V and 2 bases from J, the junction contained 6 bases not matched to a gene. The CDR3 DNA sequence: TGTGCCAGCAGCTTAGGTGGACTAGCAGTACAAGAGACCCAGTACTTC. Protein: CASSLGGLAVQETQYF. Variable domain in full (rest from reference TRBV11-3 and TRBJ2-5): EAGVVQSPRYKIIEKKQPVAFWCNPISGHNTLYWYLQNLGQGPELLIRYENEEAVDDSQLPKDRFSAERLKGVDSTLKIQPAELGDSAVYLCASSLGGLAVQETQYFGPGTRLLVL.

The chain has TRBV5-6 and TRBJ1-6, with 9 bases lining up with TRBD1. The germline V gene encodes CDR1 SGHDT and CDR2 YYEEEE. J lost 8 bases, V lost 2 bases, and 8 bases had no gene match. The CDR3 loop spans 16 amino acids. In nucleotides, the CDR3 is TGTGCCAGCAGCTTCCTCTTAACAGGGGGCTATTCACCCCTCCACTTT. Protein product: CASSFLLTGGYSPLHF.

The rearrangement links TRBV7-8 to TRBJ2-7; 9 positions match TRBD2. Germline values: CDR1 SGHVS, CDR2 FQNEAQ. The V gene end was trimmed by 2 bases and the J gene end by 5 bases; junction bases not matched to a gene: 19. The CDR3 length is 19 residues. The CDR3: CASSLISAGGLSSIDEQYF. The CDR3 DNA reads TGTGCCAGCAGCTTAATTTCGGCGGGGGGGCTCTCCTCGATCGACGAGCAGTACTTC.

This clone occurred a few times. The V gene is TRBV6-5, the J gene TRBJ2-7, with TRBD1 identical over 7 bases. J was trimmed by 6 bases and V by 6 bases; bases with no gene match: 8. The CDR3 consists of 13 residues. CDR1 MNHEY and CDR2 SVGAGI come from the germline V gene. The CDR3 reads CASRTDRASEQYF. DNA of the CDR3: TGTGCCAGCAGGACCGACAGGGCTAGCGAGCAGTACTTC.

This clone has more than one count but fewer than ten. The chain combines TRBV6-2 or TRBV6-3 with TRBJ2-3; 7 nucleotides line up with TRBD2. Germline loops: CDR1 MNHEY, CDR2 SVGEGT. With 0 bases clipped from V and 3 bases from J, the junction kept 9 bases outside the gene matches. The CDR3 runs to 17 residues. Here the CDR3 reads CASSYSGLDRPTDTQYF. For the CDR3, the DNA is TGTGCCAGCAGTTACTCTGGACTAGACCGCCCTACAGATACGCAGTATTTT.

V and J are TRBV27 and TRBJ2-7; D not resolved. V lost 6 bases to trimming and J lost 6 bases, with 15 bases between them. The CDR3 length is 13 residues. Looked up from germline, CDR1 is MNHEY and CDR2 is SMNVEV (reference sequence). The CDR3: CASSRSFDSEQYF. The CDR3 bases are TGTGCCAGCAGCCGGTCTTTCGATAGCGAGCAGTACTTC.

This chain joins TRBV7-2 and TRBJ2-5; D might be TRBD2 (5 bases). The germline gives CDR1 SGHTA, CDR2 FQGNSA. The CDR3 sequence is 14 residues long. The V and J ends lost 1 base and 2 bases respectively, with 8 bases between them. The DNA of the CDR3 is TGTGCCAGCAGCTTAGGTGGGAGACAAGAGACCCAGTACTTC. Its protein product is CASSLGGRQETQYF.

The rearrangement uses TRBV5-1 and TRBJ2-2, with 8 nucleotides matching TRBD2. With 5 bases clipped from V and 6 bases from J, the junction kept 9 bases outside the gene matches. The CDR3 is 15 residues long. From germline, CDR1 is SGHRS and CDR2 YFSETQ. CDR3 sequence: CASSVSAGVAGELFF. DNA of the CDR3: TGCGCCAGCAGTGTATCAGCGGGGGTTGCCGGGGAGCTGTTTTTT.

This chain connects TRBV21-1 to TRBJ2-7; TRBD2 was called by the table and not checked on the DNA. TRBV21-1 is a pseudogene locus. This CDR3 contains 16 residues. The CDR3 protein is CASSTLVASGVCEQYF. Written as DNA, the CDR3 is TGTGCCAGCAGCACCCTTGTGGCTAGCGGGGTATGCGAGCAGTACTTC.

The chain links TRBV5-6 to TRBJ2-6; 8 bases map to TRBD1. V lost 5 bases, J lost 1 base, and 8 bases stayed unmatched. This CDR3 comprises 17 residues. The germline V gene has CDR1 SGHDT and CDR2 YYEEEE. CDR3 protein: CASSSGGYSSGANVLTF. CDR3 DNA: TGTGCCAGCAGTTCAGGGGGCTATTCGTCTGGGGCCAACGTCCTGACTTTC.

The rearrangement joins TRBV3-1 (or the pseudogene TRBV3-2) to TRBJ1-1; perhaps TRBD1 as D (5 bases). With 2 bases removed from V and 1 base from J, the gap between germline ends came to 14 bases. Germline V CDR1 and CDR2: LGHDT, YNNKEL (reference sequence). This CDR3 spans 16 amino acids. Here the CDR3 DNA reads TGTGCCAGCAGCCAATTCTGGGCCCAGGGGAACACTGAAGCTTTCTTT. Amino acids: CASSQFWAQGNTEAFF.

The CDR3 loop is CASRNLGTTGELFF. As DNA, the CDR3 is TGTGCCAGCCGAAATCTAGGGACAACCGGGGAGCTGTTTTTT. This chain uses TRBV7-2 with TRBJ2-2; D is perhaps TRBD1 (6 bases). Germline assignment: CDR1 SGHTA and CDR2 FQGNSA. The CDR3 has 14 residues. V was cut by 8 bases and J by 5 bases, with 15 bases left in between. Drawing the rest from reference TRBV7-2 and TRBJ2-2, the complete variable domain is GAGVSQSPSNKVTEKGKDVELRCDPISGHTALYWYRQSLGQGLEFLIYFQGNSAPDKSGLPSDRFSAERTGGSVSTLTIQRTQQEDSAVYLCASRNLGTTGELFFGEGSRLTVL.

With regard to this clone: Relative to the germline gene, one junction end is altered; a read error may explain this. This sequence joins TRBV7-7 and TRBJ2-6; D ambiguous. Per germline, CDR1 SSHAT and CDR2 FNYEAQ (reference sequence). The CDR3 spans 15 residues. CDR3 bases: TGTGCTAGCAGCTTAGCATCTGCTGGGGCCAACGTCCTGACTTTC. It codes for CASSLASAGANVLTF.

The chain joins TRBV4-1 to TRBJ1-1, with D unresolved. The germline V and J ends were trimmed by 0 bases and 0 bases, with 11 bases remaining between them. Germline CDR1 MGHRA, CDR2 YSYEKL. The CDR3 has 16 amino acids. The CDR3, as DNA: TGCGCCAGCAGCCAAGATTTCTCGTTCCTGAACACTGAAGCTTTCTTT. Residues: CASSQDFSFLNTEAFF.

This chain connects TRBV7-2 to TRBJ1-2; no definite D call. V lost 1 base and J lost 4, with 13 bases in between. The CDR3 has 15 residues. CDR1 and CDR2 (germline): SGHTA, FQGNSA. The DNA for the CDR3 is TGTGCCAGCAGCTTAGGGGCAGCACGAACCTATGGCTACACCTTC. It yields the protein CASSLGAARTYGYTF.

V is TRBV10-3 and J is TRBJ2-2; 9 nucleotides match TRBD1. V gave up 1 base and J gave up 5 bases; unmatched junction bases: 8. CDR1 is ENHRY and CDR2 is SYGVKD in the germline V gene. The CDR3 has 17 residues. DNA of the CDR3: TGTGCCATCAGTGAGTTAGGGACAGGGCGTCGAACCGGGGAGCTGTTTTTT. Translated: CAISELGTGRRTGELFF.

The V and J genes are TRBV27 and TRBJ2-3; TRBD1 agrees at 8 bases. This CDR3 has 16 amino acids. Germline V gene sequence: CDR1 MNHEY, CDR2 SMNVEV (reference sequence). The ends lost 1 base at V and 3 bases at J; junction bases unmatched: 6. The CDR3: CASSLFPGQETDTQYF. CDR3 nucleotides: TGTGCCAGCAGTTTATTTCCGGGACAGGAGACAGATACGCAGTATTTT.

The genes are TRBV3-1 (or the pseudogene TRBV3-2) and TRBJ2-5, with D hard to call. The germline CDR1 and CDR2 sequences are LGHDT and YNNKEL (reference sequence). Trimming shortened V by 3 bases and J by 2 bases, and 13 bases separated the two germline ends. The CDR3 covers 15 residues. The CDR3 sequence is CASSHNNAPQETQYF. In DNA form, the CDR3 reads TGTGCCAGCAGCCACAACAATGCCCCTCAAGAGACCCAGTACTTC.

The chain carries TRBV5-1 and TRBJ2-3; no reliable D call. Germline V CDR1 and CDR2: SGHRS, YFSETQ. Trimming left V 1 base short and J 4 bases short, with 10 bases between. The CDR3 runs 14 residues. The CDR3 region has the DNA TGCGCCAGCAGCTTGAGCGTAAGTGCAGATACGCAGTATTTT. Residues: CASSLSVSADTQYF.

This clone was detected once. The chain combines TRBV5-6 with TRBJ1-2; 8 bases map to TRBD1. V shed 0 bases, J shed 2 bases, and the junction held 0 bases outside the gene matches. The CDR3 spans 14 residues. Germline V lookup: CDR1 SGHDT, CDR2 YYEEEE. DNA for the CDR3: TGTGCCAGCAGCTTGGGACAGGGGAACTATGGCTACACCTTC. It codes for CASSLGQGNYGYTF.

In its sample, this clone was seen a few times. This rearrangement joins TRBV7-9 to TRBJ1-3; a weak D match, TRBD1 (5 bases). The CDR3 runs to 14 residues. V gave up 5 bases and J gave up 0 bases, with 8 bases separating them. Looked up from germline, CDR1 is SEHNR and CDR2 is FQNEAQ (reference sequence). The chain's CDR3 is CASSPDSSGNTIYF. The CDR3 DNA reads as TGTGCCAGCAGCCCAGACAGCTCTGGAAACACCATATATTTT. Supplemented by reference TRBV7-9 and TRBJ1-3, the full variable domain reads DTGVSQNPRHKITKRGQNVTFRCDPISEHNRLYWYRQTLGQGPEFLTYFQNEAQLEKSRLLSDRFSAERPKGSFSTLEIQRTEQGDSAMYLCASSPDSSGNTIYFGEGSWLTVV.

This clone was counted a single time. The V gene is TRBV14, the J gene TRBJ2-2; perhaps TRBD2 as D (5 bases). Germline loops: CDR1 SGHDN, CDR2 FVKESK. CDR3 size: 17 residues. V dropped 3 bases and J dropped 0 bases, with 14 bases sitting between them. The DNA for the CDR3 is TGTGCCAGCAGCCATTACTCGGGGAGTGCGAACACCGGGGAGCTGTTTTTT. Protein: CASSHYSGSANTGELFF.

V and J are TRBV29-1 and TRBJ2-1; D is perhaps TRBD2 (5 bases). CDR1 and CDR2 from the germline V gene are SQVTM and ANQGSEA. The CDR3 loop spans 13 amino acids. V lost 4 bases and J lost 0, with 7 bases in between. CDR3: CSVVAGSYNEQFF. The DNA of the CDR3 is TGCAGCGTTGTGGCGGGCTCCTACAATGAGCAGTTCTTC.

DNA for the CDR3: TGTGCCAGCTCACCACGTATCGCAGGGGAATCCCACGAGCAGTACTTC. Encoded protein: CASSPRIAGESHEQYF. The chain has TRBV18 and TRBJ2-7; D possibly corresponds to TRBD1 (6 bases). The CDR3 length is 16 residues. V lost 1 base and J lost 5, with 18 bases in between. Germline lookup yields CDR1 KGHSH and CDR2 LQKENI. Full variable domain (outside the CDR3, taken from reference TRBV18 and TRBJ2-7): NAGVMQNPRHLVRRRGQEARLRCSPMKGHSHVYWYRQLPEEGLKFMVYLQKENIIDESGMPKERFSAEFPKEGPSILRIQQVVRGDSAAYFCASSPRIAGESHEQYFGPGTRLTVT.